This paragraph reports one TCR beta chain. This CDR3 has 13 residues. V was pared by 4 bases and J by 6 bases, with 12 bases between. CDR1 and CDR2 (germline): SEHNR, FQNEAQ (reference sequence). This record belongs to a study of T cell responses to AZD1222 COVID-19 vaccine. Assay used: immunoSEQ multiplex PCR; TCRdb lists only in-frame clones, some missing. The data hold 130,000 or so clones, with over 90% observed a single time. The chain recombines TRBV7-9 with TRBJ1-1, with D uncertain. The specimen comprised peripheral blood, sampled on day 0 of MenACWY control vaccination. This sequence originates from an adult in good health. This CDR3 is CASSWNSQPEAFF. The CDR3 nucleotides are TGTGCCAGCAGCTGGAACTCACAACCTGAAGCTTTCTTT.